One and the same sample provided the 14 T cell receptor beta chains below, sequenced in a study of blood T cell repertoires in COVID-19. Data came from immunoSEQ multiplex PCR; TCRdb stores just in-frame clones and leaves some out. The sample shows around 250,000 clones, more than 85% of them seen only once. Sequenced material: peripheral blood. All receptors derive from a woman in her seventies with active or convalescent COVID-19.

This clone was observed a handful of times. CDR3 loop: CASSLPGGNTEAFF. CDR3 sequence (DNA): TGTGCCAGCAGCTTGCCAGGGGGCAACACTGAAGCTTTCTTT. The V and J genes are TRBV11-2 and TRBJ1-1; 8 bases match TRBD1. This CDR3 region has 14 residues. Germline CDR1 and CDR2: SGHAT and FQNNGV. V was clipped by 3 bases and J by 2 bases; unmatched bases: 2.

The chain has TRBV27 and TRBJ1-2; tentative D call: TRBD1 (5 bases). Trimming removed 5 bases from V and 2 bases from J, with 15 bases in between. The CDR3 covers 15 residues. From germline, CDR1 is MNHEY and CDR2 SMNVEV (reference sequence). The CDR3 is CASSLFQGPNYGYTF. The CDR3 DNA follows: TGTGCCAGCAGTCTGTTTCAGGGTCCAAACTATGGCTACACCTTC.

The chain combines TRBV10-3 with TRBJ1-1, with D possibly TRBD1 on 5 matching bases. The germline V and J ends were trimmed by 6 bases and 1 base, with 9 bases remaining between them. Germline V gene data show CDR1 as ENHRY and CDR2 as SYGVKD. This CDR3 is 13 amino acids long. Here the CDR3 DNA reads TGTGCCATCAGGGATCAGGGGAACACTGAAGCTTTCTTT. Translation: CAIRDQGNTEAFF.

The chain employs TRBV6-5 and TRBJ2-3; 8 bases match TRBD2. CDR3 length: 14 amino acids. Germline V gene sequence: CDR1 MNHEY, CDR2 SVGAGI. V dropped 4 bases and J dropped 5; count of bases not matched to a gene: 5. The CDR3 nucleotides read TGTGCCAGCAGTTCGCGGGGGGAGAGAGATACGCAGTATTTT. As protein: CASSSRGERDTQYF.

The CDR3, as DNA: TGTGCCAGCTCACCGGACACTCAGCCCCAGCATTTT. Encoded protein: CASSPDTQPQHF. The chain couples TRBV18 to TRBJ1-5, with D possibly TRBD1 on 5 matching bases. The CDR3 is 12 residues long. V dropped 3 bases and J dropped 6 bases, with 6 bases sitting between them. In germline, CDR1 is KGHSH, CDR2 LQKENI.

The chain carries TRBV5-6 and TRBJ2-5; the D gene is possibly TRBD1 (6 bases). The germline V gene encodes CDR1 SGHDT and CDR2 YYEEEE. The CDR3 extends over 14 amino acids. V was pared by 2 bases and J by 3 bases, with 11 bases between. Here the CDR3 DNA reads TGTGCCAGCAGCTTCGTCCACAGGGAAGAGACCCAGTACTTC. Amino acid sequence: CASSFVHREETQYF.

This clone was detected a few times. This specimen includes other DNA sequences encoding the same CDR3. The chain has TRBV4-1 and TRBJ1-5; D is ambiguous. The ends were cut back, 1 base at V and 4 bases at J, with 5 bases in the middle. CDR3 length: 13 amino acids. The V gene's germline CDR1 is MGHRA and CDR2 YSYEKL. CDR3 residues: CASSQGLNQPQHF. The CDR3 coding sequence is TGCGCCAGCAGCCAAGGTCTTAATCAGCCCCAGCATTTT.

This chain connects TRBV27 to TRBJ1-2; D is perhaps TRBD1 (6 bases). The CDR3 has 15 residues. Trimming pared 3 bases from V and 4 bases from J, leaving 15 bases between. Germline CDR1 MNHEY, CDR2 SMNVEV (reference sequence). This chain's CDR3 is CASSLAGGEGYGYTF. The CDR3 DNA reads TGTGCCAGCAGTTTGGCGGGGGGCGAAGGCTATGGCTACACCTTC.

The CDR3 here is CASSGADRNYNEQFF. For the CDR3, the DNA is TGTGCCAGCAGCGGGGCGGACCGGAATTACAATGAGCAGTTCTTC. This chain joins TRBV6-2 or TRBV6-3 and TRBJ2-1; D may correspond to TRBD1 or TRBD2 (5 bases each). V was cut by 6 bases and J by 4 bases, with 16 bases left in between. CDR1 is MNHEY and CDR2 is SVGEGT in the germline V gene. This CDR3 is built from 15 residues.

The chain uses TRBV4-1 and TRBJ2-5; 8 bases are shared with TRBD1. Germline values: CDR1 MGHRA, CDR2 YSYEKL. The CDR3 covers 13 residues. Germline trimming cut 3 bases from V and 9 bases from J; bases unmatched to any gene: 6. The CDR3 DNA reads TGCGCCAGCAGCCATGGACAGGGAAGGGCCCAGTACTTC. Its translation: CASSHGQGRAQYF.

The chain has TRBV19 and TRBJ1-3, with a possible D match to TRBD1 (6 bases). CDR3 length: 16 amino acids. Germline V gives CDR1 LNHDA, CDR2 SQIVND (reference sequence). Trimming left V 5 bases short and J 2 bases short, with 16 bases between. DNA of the CDR3: TGTGCCAGTAGTCCACAGGGCACGGGTACTGGAAACACCATATATTTT. Protein sequence: CASSPQGTGTGNTIYF. The whole variable domain, filled in from reference TRBV19 and TRBJ1-3, reads DGGITQSPKYLFRKEGQNVTLSCEQNLNHDAMYWYRQDPGQGLRLIYYSQIVNDFQKGDIAEGYSVSREKKESFPLTVTSAQKNPTAFYLCASSPQGTGTGNTIYFGEGSWLTVV.

The V and J genes are TRBV30 and TRBJ2-7; the match to TRBD2 covers 9 bases. The CDR3 consists of 15 residues. Germline V gives CDR1 GTSNPN, CDR2 SVGIG (reference sequence). The CDR3 region is CASRGGGRDSYEQYF. CDR3 DNA: TGTGCTTCCCGCGGGGGGGGCAGAGATTCCTACGAGCAGTACTTC.

The chain is built from TRBV18 and TRBJ1-1, with a weak D call TRBD1 (6 bases). V lost 2 bases and J 0 bases, leaving 25 bases between the germline ends. CDR3 length: 20 residues. Germline CDR1 is KGHSH and CDR2 is LQKENI. Here the CDR3 DNA reads TGTGCCAGCTCACCAAATGGGGACAAGAACAGCCCCATTTTGAACACTGAAGCTTTCTTT. Protein: CASSPNGDKNSPILNTEAFF.

V is TRBV19 and J is TRBJ1-2; perhaps TRBD1 as D (6 bases). The CDR3 sequence is 14 residues long. The V gene's germline CDR1 is LNHDA and CDR2 SQIVND (reference sequence). V lost 4 bases, J lost 5 bases, and 14 bases lay in between. The CDR3 DNA reads TGTGCCAGTAGTACTCGGACAGAGAGGTATGGCTACACCTTC. Translating gives CASSTRTERYGYTF. The whole variable domain, remainder taken from reference TRBV19 and TRBJ1-2, is DGGITQSPKYLFRKEGQNVTLSCEQNLNHDAMYWYRQDPGQGLRLIYYSQIVNDFQKGDIAEGYSVSREKKESFPLTVTSAQKNPTAFYLCASSTRTERYGYTFGSGTRLTVV.